One and the same sample provided the 27 T cell receptor beta chains below, sequenced in a study of T-cell reconstitution after alpha-beta-depleted transplantation in children. The authors prepared the TCRbeta library with unique molecular identifiers. TCRdb re-analysed the PCR reads in MiXCR, keeping a single row per CDR3 protein. The data show hundreds of thousands of distinct CDR3 sequences, with roughly 9% seen just once and 6.2% held by the top ten. The specimen comprised PBMCs from the stem cell graft donor, sampled from the stem cell graft. Receptor source: a human donor who donated a stem cell graft to a child with acute lymphoblastic leukemia.

This clonotype was recorded many times. The V gene is TRBV5-8, the J gene TRBJ2-4; the D gene is possibly TRBD2 (6 bases). This CDR3 contains 15 residues. V lost 0 bases and J lost 6, with 13 bases in between. Germline values: CDR1 SGHTS, CDR2 YDEGEE. The CDR3 bases are TGTGCCAGCAGCTTGGATGAGGGGAGGAGAAACATTCAGTACTTC. Its translation is CASSLDEGRRNIQYF.

The chain is built from TRBV4-1 and TRBJ2-7; 13 bases fit TRBD2. Trimming took 0 bases from V and 2 from J; bases not matched to a gene: 13. The germline V gene has CDR1 MGHRA and CDR2 YSYEKL. The CDR3 contains 20 residues. CDR3 loop: CASSQDLLVLAGGNAYEQYF. CDR3 DNA: TGCGCCAGCAGCCAAGATCTTTTGGTACTAGCGGGGGGGAACGCCTACGAGCAGTACTTC.

This clonotype was observed a few times. The chain links TRBV9 to TRBJ1-1, with 7 bases matching TRBD1. Germline lookup yields CDR1 SGDLS and CDR2 YYNGEE. This CDR3 is 13 amino acids long. With V trimmed by 3 bases and J by 11 bases, 10 bases remained unmatched. DNA for the CDR3: TGTGCCAGCAGCGGGTCCAGGGGGGAAGAGGCTTTCTTT. It codes for CASSGSRGEEAFF.

This clonotype was counted a few times. The chain carries TRBV27 and TRBJ2-3; maybe TRBD2 (6 bases). Germline V gene data show CDR1 as MNHEY and CDR2 as SMNVEV (reference sequence). The CDR3 loop spans 13 amino acids. V was cut by 8 bases and J by 1 base, with 10 bases left in between. DNA for the CDR3: TGTGCCAGCCGCCCGGGGGGCACAGATACGCAGTATTTT. As protein: CASRPGGTDTQYF.

This clonotype showed up many times. This chain joins TRBV20-1 and TRBJ2-3; no reliable D call. The CDR3 loop spans 15 amino acids. The germline CDR1 and CDR2 sequences are DFQATT and SNEGSKA (reference sequence). Trimming shortened V by 6 bases and J by 3 bases, and 19 bases separated the two germline ends. This chain's CDR3 is CSAALSPLGTDTQYF. Here the CDR3 DNA reads TGCAGTGCCGCCCTATCCCCCCTTGGGACAGATACGCAGTATTTT.

The sample holds a few counts of this clonotype. V is TRBV7-2 and J is TRBJ2-7; TRBD2 matches 7 bases. The CDR3 is made up of 15 amino acids. CDR1 is SGHTA, CDR2 FQGNSA, per germline. J was trimmed by 4 bases and V by 6 bases; bases with no gene match: 12. CDR3 amino acids: CASSNQASGQYEQYF. The CDR3 nucleotides are TGTGCCAGCAGTAACCAGGCTAGCGGACAATACGAGCAGTACTTC. The full variable domain, in which reference TRBV7-2 and TRBJ2-7 provide the parts outside the CDR3, is GAGVSQSPSNKVTEKGKDVELRCDPISGHTALYWYRQSLGQGLEFLIYFQGNSAPDKSGLPSDRFSAERTGGSVSTLTIQRTQQEDSAVYLCASSNQASGQYEQYFGPGTRLTVT.

This clonotype was seen ten or more times. This chain connects TRBV20-1 to TRBJ2-2; TRBD2 matches 9 bases. This CDR3 is built from 15 residues. Germline V lookup: CDR1 DFQATT, CDR2 SNEGSKA (reference sequence). The V and J ends lost 1 base and 6 bases, in that order; junction bases with no gene match: 6. In DNA form, the CDR3 reads TGCAGTGCTAGAGCTAGCGGGGAAGACTCCGGGGAGCTGTTTTTT. Its translation: CSARASGEDSGELFF.

This clonotype was observed a few times. CDR3 in DNA: TGTGCCAGCAGTACAGGACAGGTGTACGCTGAAGCTTTCTTT. This sequence encodes CASSTGQVYAEAFF. J is TRBJ1-1 and V is TRBV27; TRBD1 agrees at 7 bases. The length of the CDR3 is 14 residues. Per the germline V gene, CDR1 is MNHEY and CDR2 is SMNVEV (reference sequence). The ends lost 5 bases at V and 6 bases at J; junction bases unmatched: 9.

V is TRBV12-3 or TRBV12-4 and J is TRBJ2-5; the match to TRBD2 covers 8 bases. V lost 5 bases and J lost 1; bases outside the gene matches: 6. This CDR3 spans 15 amino acids. CDR3 loop: CASSRTRGGQETQYF. In DNA form, the CDR3 reads TGTGCCAGCAGTCGAACCCGGGGGGGCCAAGAGACCCAGTACTTC.

By proportion, this clonotype is medium-sized. The chain recombines TRBV11-2 with TRBJ2-7; no clear D gene. The CDR3 spans 14 residues. V lost 6 bases and J 5 bases, leaving 17 bases between the germline ends. The germline CDR1 and CDR2 sequences are SGHAT and FQNNGV. CDR3 loop: CASSLTPDLDEQYF. The DNA of the CDR3 is TGTGCCAGCAGTCTAACACCTGATTTAGACGAGCAGTACTTC.

This clonotype was observed at least ten times. The chain uses TRBV7-2 and TRBJ1-6; D ambiguous. V lost 2 bases and J lost 7, with 9 bases in between. Germline V gene sequence: CDR1 SGHTA, CDR2 FQGNSA. The length of the CDR3 is 14 residues. The CDR3 bases are TGTGCCAGCAGCTTACTGAAGGCCAATTCACCCCTCCACTTT. It is translated as CASSLLKANSPLHF.

The chain joins TRBV7-9 to TRBJ2-2, with D hard to call. The length of the CDR3 is 15 residues. Germline V CDR1 and CDR2: SEHNR, FQNEAQ (reference sequence). The V gene lost 3 bases and the J gene lost 0 bases, with 8 bases spanning the gap. The CDR3 loop reads CASSFSNANTGELFF. CDR3 in DNA: TGTGCCAGCAGCTTTTCCAACGCGAACACCGGGGAGCTGTTTTTT.

This clonotype was seen just once. The chain is built from TRBV7-9 and TRBJ2-5; D gene uncertain. The ends were cut back, 2 bases at V and 5 bases at J, with 9 bases in the middle. The CDR3 sequence is 13 residues long. Germline assignment: CDR1 SEHNR and CDR2 FQNEAQ (reference sequence). The CDR3 reads CASSLTRPETQYF. Here the CDR3 DNA reads TGTGCCAGCAGCTTAACCAGGCCGGAGACCCAGTACTTC.

The chain employs TRBV14 and TRBJ2-7, with D unclear. CDR1 is SGHDN, CDR2 FVKESK, per germline. The CDR3 length is 15 residues. V was shortened by 5 bases and J by 4 bases, with 18 bases between the two germline ends. CDR3 nucleotides: TGTGCCAGCAGCGCCCGACTTGGGGTTTATTACGAGCAGTACTTC. Translating gives CASSARLGVYYEQYF.

This clonotype turned up a few times. This chain connects TRBV12-3 or TRBV12-4 to TRBJ2-5, with 7 positions matching TRBD1. Losses at the gene ends were 3 bases for V and 5 bases for J; bases not matched to a gene: 9. CDR3 length: 15 residues. CDR3 DNA sequence: TGTGCCAGCAGTTTGGGTAGGGGGCGCATTGAGACCCAGTACTTC. Amino acid sequence: CASSLGRGRIETQYF.

As to this clonotype: One end of the junction varies from germline; a read error may be responsible. The rearrangement joins TRBV7-9 to TRBJ2-5; D ambiguous. This CDR3 has 15 residues. Germline V gene lookup returns CDR1 SEHNR and CDR2 FQNEAQ (reference sequence). CDR3 DNA sequence: TGTGCCAGCAGCTTACGGAACAGCGTCCAAGAGACCCAGCACTTC. Translated: CASSLRNSVQETQHF.

V gene TRBV24-1 combines with J gene TRBJ2-7; 12 bases fit TRBD1. The CDR3 sequence is 16 residues long. Germline V CDR1 and CDR2: KGHDR, SFDVKD. With V trimmed by 5 bases and J by 5 bases, 9 bases remained unmatched. The CDR3 region has the DNA TGTGCCACCAGTGCCCCGGGACAGGGGGCTGCAAACGAGCAGTACTTC. Protein sequence: CATSAPGQGAANEQYF.

This clonotype was counted only a few times. This chain links TRBV10-3 with TRBJ2-7; 11 nucleotides align to TRBD2. This CDR3 is built from 14 residues. CDR1 and CDR2 from the germline V gene are ENHRY and SYGVKD. Unmatched junction bases numbered 5, after V lost 6 bases and J lost 4 bases. This chain's CDR3 is CAISPGLADYEQYF. The CDR3 DNA follows: TGTGCCATCAGCCCGGGACTAGCGGATTACGAGCAGTACTTC.

The rearrangement links TRBV29-1 to TRBJ1-2; a possible D gene is TRBD1 (6 bases). The CDR3 runs 13 residues. Trimming shortened V by 6 bases and J by 3 bases, and 14 bases separated the two germline ends. In germline, CDR1 is SQVTM, CDR2 ANQGSEA. The CDR3 loop is CSVGARGDYGYTF. The CDR3 DNA reads as TGCAGCGTGGGGGCGCGGGGGGACTATGGCTACACCTTC.

This clonotype was seen ten or more times. The rearrangement links TRBV9 to TRBJ2-7, with D unclear. This CDR3 has 14 amino acids. The germline V gene encodes CDR1 SGDLS and CDR2 YYNGEE. V was trimmed by 4 bases and J by 2 bases, leaving 13 bases between them. CDR3 bases: TGTGCCAGCAGCCAAGGGTTGGTGGCCTACGAGCAGTACTTC. It specifies CASSQGLVAYEQYF. The full variable domain, its missing parts supplied by reference TRBV9 and TRBJ2-7, is DSGVTQTPKHLITATGQRVTLRCSPRSGDLSVYWYQQSLDQGLQFLIQYYNGEERAKGNILERFSAQQFPDLHSELNLSSLELGDSALYFCASSQGLVAYEQYFGPGTRLTVT.

This clonotype occurred a few times. The chain combines TRBV3-1 with TRBJ1-1; D remains unclear. Per the germline V gene, CDR1 is LGHDT and CDR2 is YNNKEL (reference sequence). The length of the CDR3 is 13 residues. V was pared by 3 bases and J by 1 base, with 6 bases between. The CDR3, as DNA: TGTGCCAGCAGCCATGAGAGGAACACTGAAGCTTTCTTT. It encodes CASSHERNTEAFF.

This clonotype was detected only a few times. J is TRBJ2-1 and V is TRBV5-1; 12 bases agree with TRBD2. In germline, CDR1 is SGHRS, CDR2 YFSETQ. After removal of 5 bases from V and 3 bases from J, the junction contained 3 bases not matched to a gene. The CDR3 consists of 15 residues. This CDR3 is CASSWTSGDYNEQFF. CDR3 bases: TGCGCCAGCAGTTGGACTAGCGGGGACTACAATGAGCAGTTCTTC.

This clonotype came up many times. The V and J genes are TRBV9 and TRBJ1-3; D gene unclear. The CDR3 totals 14 residues. V was pared by 2 bases and J by 4 bases, with 10 bases between. CDR1 is SGDLS, CDR2 YYNGEE, per germline. This chain's CDR3 is CASSVGFTGNTIYF. Here the CDR3 DNA reads TGTGCCAGCAGCGTTGGGTTTACCGGAAACACCATATATTTT.

This clonotype was observed a handful of times. The chain links TRBV6-5 to TRBJ1-1, with a weak D call TRBD1 (6 bases). From germline, CDR1 is MNHEY and CDR2 SVGAGI. The CDR3 extends over 15 amino acids. The V end lost 4 bases, the J end lost 1 base, and 13 bases lay between the germline ends. This CDR3 is CASSSQRTANTEAFF. The DNA for the CDR3 is TGTGCCAGCAGTTCGCAAAGGACAGCGAACACTGAAGCTTTCTTT.

This clonotype was picked up many times. V gene TRBV7-9 combines with J gene TRBJ1-5, with D unclear. The CDR3 is made up of 16 amino acids. Looked up from germline, CDR1 is SEHNR and CDR2 is FQNEAQ (reference sequence). V gave up 0 bases and J gave up 2 bases, with 11 bases separating them. The CDR3 loop is CASSLALGRGNQPQHF. CDR3 in DNA: TGTGCCAGCAGCTTAGCGTTAGGTCGTGGCAATCAGCCCCAGCATTTT.

This clonotype was observed at least ten times. V usage is TRBV28 and J usage is TRBJ1-5, with a weak D call TRBD1 (5 bases). The germline V and J ends were trimmed by 3 bases and 0 bases, with 21 bases remaining between them. This CDR3 has 19 amino acids. Germline V CDR1 and CDR2: MDHEN, SYDVKM. Here the CDR3 reads CASSFSSGQSLYSNQPQHF. CDR3 sequence (DNA): TGTGCCAGCAGTTTCAGTTCAGGGCAATCACTTTATAGCAATCAGCCCCAGCATTTT.

CDR3 in amino acids: CASSLAPQQETQYF. DNA for the CDR3: TGCGCCAGCAGCTTGGCCCCGCAGCAAGAGACCCAGTACTTC. The gene calls are TRBV5-1 and TRBJ2-5, with D uncertain. Trimming removed 0 bases at V and 2 bases at J, with 8 bases between. CDR3 size: 14 residues. CDR1 and CDR2 from the germline V gene are SGHRS and YFSETQ.